These 13 T cell receptor beta chains share one sample of origin, sequenced in a study of cytomegalovirus exposure and HLA in healthy donors. Researchers ran the PCR with 60 Vbeta and 13 Jbeta primers. Clones were read by immunoSEQ multiplex PCR, and TCRdb kept only the in-frame ones, dropping some. Of fewer than 150,000 clones listed, approximately 80% are singletons. Input material: PBMCs. The source is a male donor in good health and CMV-seronegative.

The V and J genes are TRBV6-5 and TRBJ1-2; 8 nucleotides align to TRBD1. V shed 4 bases and J 8 bases; nucleotides not matched to a gene: 6. Germline-derived CDR1 and CDR2 are MNHEY and SVGAGI. The CDR3 contains 13 residues. CDR3 DNA: TGTGCCAGCAGTTTAGACAGGGGTCAAGGCTACACCTTC. Amino acids: CASSLDRGQGYTF.

This clone was counted a single time. The V and J genes are TRBV11-2 and TRBJ1-1, with 10 bases identical to TRBD1. In germline, CDR1 is SGHAT, CDR2 FQNNGV. CDR3 length: 12 amino acids. Trimming removed 5 bases from V and 7 bases from J; junction bases left unmatched: 1. CDR3 coding DNA: TGTGCCAGCAGCGGGACAGGGGTTGAAGCTTTCTTT. This gives the protein CASSGTGVEAFF.

The rearrangement uses TRBV4-3 and TRBJ1-1, with a possible D match to TRBD1 (5 bases). The CDR3 is made up of 14 amino acids. Looked up from germline, CDR1 is LGHNA and CDR2 is YSLEER. V was cut by 3 bases and J by 6 bases, with 14 bases left in between. The CDR3 region is CASSQEVTAPEAFF. DNA of the CDR3: TGCGCCAGCAGCCAGGAAGTGACAGCGCCTGAAGCTTTCTTT.

The CDR3 sequence is CASSYSPANYGYTF. CDR3 DNA sequence: TGTGCCAGCAGTTACTCGCCAGCTAACTATGGCTACACCTTC. The rearrangement joins TRBV6-5 to TRBJ1-2; no clear D gene. This CDR3 contains 14 residues. In germline, CDR1 is MNHEY, CDR2 SVGAGI. V was trimmed by 0 bases and J by 0 bases, leaving 5 bases between them.

V usage is TRBV4-2 and J usage is TRBJ2-2, with 8 nucleotides matching TRBD2. This CDR3 is built from 16 residues. Germline V gene sequence: CDR1 LGHNA, CDR2 YNFKEQ. Germline trimming cut 4 bases from V and 6 bases from J; bases unmatched to any gene: 10. Written as DNA, the CDR3 is TGTGCCAGCAGCCCCGTGGAGCGGGGGCGGCCCGGGGAGCTGTTTTTT. It translates to CASSPVERGRPGELFF.

V is TRBV15 and J is TRBJ2-5; 8 bases map to TRBD1. CDR3 length: 14 amino acids. V shed 5 bases and J 4 bases; nucleotides not matched to a gene: 6. Germline CDR1 and CDR2: LNHNV and YYDKDF (reference sequence). CDR3 amino acids: CATSVGQDGETQYF. The CDR3 coding sequence is TGTGCCACCAGCGTGGGACAGGACGGAGAGACCCAGTACTTC.

This clone was counted between two and nine times. V gene TRBV15 combines with J gene TRBJ1-1, with TRBD1 matching 10 bases. Germline loops: CDR1 LNHNV, CDR2 YYDKDF (reference sequence). J gave up 7 bases and V 6 bases, and 8 bases lay outside the gene matches. The CDR3 sequence is 14 residues long. CDR3 nucleotides: TGTGCCACCAGTCGAGACAGGGGGCCGGGTGAAGCTTTCTTT. This sequence encodes CATSRDRGPGEAFF.

J is TRBJ2-7 and V is TRBV23-1; D uncertain. Being an ORF, TRBV23-1 has a function that is uncertain. The germline V and J ends were trimmed by 3 bases and 5 bases, with 14 bases remaining between them. This CDR3 spans 14 amino acids. The CDR3: CASSQPLPTDEQYF. The CDR3 nucleotides are TGCGCCAGCAGTCAGCCCCTACCTACCGACGAGCAGTACTTC.

The chain uses TRBV7-2 and TRBJ2-6, with a possible D match to TRBD1 (6 bases). Germline CDR1 and CDR2: SGHTA and FQGNSA. V was clipped by 6 bases and J by 0 bases, with 9 bases between them. The CDR3 has 15 amino acids. CDR3 bases: TGTGCCAGCAGGACAGGAACCTCTGGGGCCAACGTCCTGACTTTC. Encoded protein: CASRTGTSGANVLTF.

V gene TRBV6-1 combines with J gene TRBJ2-3; 14 bases match TRBD2. V gave up 7 bases and J gave up 6 bases; unmatched junction bases: 6. The germline gives CDR1 MNHNS, CDR2 SASEGT. The CDR3 extends over 15 amino acids. CDR3 amino acids: CASIPGLAGADTQYF. CDR3 sequence (DNA): TGTGCCAGCATACCGGGACTAGCGGGGGCGGATACGCAGTATTTT.

The chain combines TRBV27 with TRBJ1-2; 8 nucleotides match TRBD1. From germline, CDR1 is MNHEY and CDR2 SMNVEV (reference sequence). V lost 3 bases to trimming and J lost 4 bases; unmatched junction nucleotides: 4. The length of the CDR3 is 14 residues. CDR3 coding DNA: TGTGCCAGCAGTTTGAACGGACAGGGCTATGGCTACACCTTC. It yields the protein CASSLNGQGYGYTF.

CDR3 loop: CSVTYGVADEQYF. DNA of the CDR3: TGCAGCGTTACGTACGGAGTCGCGGACGAGCAGTACTTC. The genes are TRBV29-1 and TRBJ2-7; D not certain. Between the trimmed V and J ends, which lost 5 bases and 5 bases, there was a span of 16 bases. Germline V gene lookup returns CDR1 SQVTM and CDR2 ANQGSEA. This CDR3 comprises 13 residues.

This chain links TRBV6-6 with TRBJ2-7, with 14 positions matching TRBD2. The CDR3 is 14 residues long. The junction had 4 bases not matched to a gene; V was cut back by 6 bases and J by 6 bases. Germline CDR1 reads MNHNY; CDR2 reads SVGAGI (reference sequence). This CDR3 reads CASSLGTSGGEQYF. CDR3 in DNA: TGTGCCAGCAGCCTAGGGACTAGCGGGGGCGAGCAGTACTTC.